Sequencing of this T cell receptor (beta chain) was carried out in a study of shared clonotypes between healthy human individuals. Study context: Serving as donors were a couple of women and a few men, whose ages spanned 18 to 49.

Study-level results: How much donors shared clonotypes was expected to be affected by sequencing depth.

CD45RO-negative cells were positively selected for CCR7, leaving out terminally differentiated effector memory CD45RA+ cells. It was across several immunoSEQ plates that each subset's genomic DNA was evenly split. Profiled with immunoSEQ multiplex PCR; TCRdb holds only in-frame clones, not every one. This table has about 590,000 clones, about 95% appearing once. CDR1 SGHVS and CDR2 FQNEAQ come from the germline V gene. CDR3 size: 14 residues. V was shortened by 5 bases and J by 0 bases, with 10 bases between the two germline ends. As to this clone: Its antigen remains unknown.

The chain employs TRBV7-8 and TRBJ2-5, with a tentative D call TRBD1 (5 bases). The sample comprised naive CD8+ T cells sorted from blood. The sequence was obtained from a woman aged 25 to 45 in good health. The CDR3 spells CASSQTEYQETQYF. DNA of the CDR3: TGTGCCAGCAGCCAGACAGAGTACCAAGAGACCCAGTACTTC.